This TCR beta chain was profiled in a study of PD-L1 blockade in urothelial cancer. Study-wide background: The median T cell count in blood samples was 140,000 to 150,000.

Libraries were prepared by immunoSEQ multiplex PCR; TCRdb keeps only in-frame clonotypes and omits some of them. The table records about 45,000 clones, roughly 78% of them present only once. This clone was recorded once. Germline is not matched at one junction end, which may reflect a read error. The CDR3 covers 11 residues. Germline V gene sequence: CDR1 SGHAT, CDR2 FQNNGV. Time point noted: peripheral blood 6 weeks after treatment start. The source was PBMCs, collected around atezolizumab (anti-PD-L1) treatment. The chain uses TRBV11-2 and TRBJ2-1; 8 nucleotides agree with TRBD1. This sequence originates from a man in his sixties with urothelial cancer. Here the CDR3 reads CASSSRTGPIF. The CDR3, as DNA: TGTGCCAGCAGCTCCCGGACAGGGCCTATCTTC.